The 26 T cell receptor beta chains listed next were all sequenced from one sample in a study of shared clonotypes between healthy human individuals. Only in-frame clones appear in the TCRdb table, and some are missing; sequencing was by immunoSEQ multiplex PCR. Altogether roughly 770,000 clones are present, 96% being singletons, with the ten largest covering about 0.22%. Naive CD8 isolation took CD45RO-negative cells positively selected for CCR7 and excluded terminally differentiated effector memory CD45RA+ cells. The source material was naive CD8+ T cells sorted from blood. These receptors were obtained from a man under 40 in good health.

The rearrangement joins TRBV9 to TRBJ2-1; TRBD2 matches 9 bases. Germline assignment: CDR1 SGDLS and CDR2 YYNGEE. J lost 8 bases, V lost 3 bases, and 9 bases had no gene match. The CDR3 totals 15 residues. The CDR3 loop reads CASSEGVSGSDEQFF. In DNA, the CDR3 is TGTGCCAGCAGCGAAGGGGTTAGCGGGAGTGATGAGCAGTTCTTC.

The DNA for the CDR3 is TGTGCCAGCAGCTTAGTCACTAGCAGAGCCTACGAGCAGTACTTC. Protein: CASSLVTSRAYEQYF. The V call is TRBV7-8, the J call TRBJ2-7; possible D gene TRBD2, 6 bases. This CDR3 spans 15 amino acids. V was pared by 1 base and J by 2 bases, with 12 bases between. Germline loops: CDR1 SGHVS, CDR2 FQNEAQ.

CDR3 protein: CAWTVNTEAFF. The CDR3 DNA follows: TGTGCCTGGACAGTCAACACTGAAGCTTTCTTT. V gene TRBV30 combines with J gene TRBJ1-1, with D unresolved. The V gene lost 4 bases and the J gene lost 2 bases, with 5 bases spanning the gap. This CDR3 region has 11 residues. Germline V gives CDR1 GTSNPN, CDR2 SVGIG (reference sequence). Filled out from reference TRBV30 and TRBJ1-1, the complete variable domain reads SQTIHQWPATLVQPVGSPLSLECTVEGTSNPNLYWYRQAAGRGLQLLFYSVGIGQISSEVPQNLSASRPQDRQFILSSKKLLLSDSGFYLCAWTVNTEAFFGQGTRLTVV.

This chain connects TRBV29-1 to TRBJ2-3, with TRBD2 matching 7 bases. The CDR3 has 15 amino acids. From germline, CDR1 is SQVTM and CDR2 ANQGSEA. The V segment lost 8 bases and the J segment 6 bases; nucleotides outside the gene matches: 17. As DNA, the CDR3 is TGCAGCAGTTACGCGGGGGACTATGGATGGGATACGCAGTATTTT. Protein sequence: CSSYAGDYGWDTQYF.

The V gene is TRBV7-9, the J gene TRBJ2-7, with 7 nucleotides matching TRBD1. V was clipped by 5 bases and J by 1 base; unmatched bases: 8. CDR1 and CDR2 (germline): SEHNR, FQNEAQ (reference sequence). The CDR3 has 15 amino acids. This CDR3 is CASSRGQVASYEQYF. As DNA, the CDR3 is TGTGCCAGCAGCAGAGGACAGGTCGCGTCCTACGAGCAGTACTTC.

This clone has a single count. V is TRBV19 and J is TRBJ2-1; D ambiguous. This CDR3 has 13 amino acids. Trimming left V 8 bases short and J 1 base short, with 9 bases between. The germline gives CDR1 LNHDA, CDR2 SQIVND (reference sequence). CDR3 sequence (DNA): TGTGCCAGTCGGTCCCTGTCCTACAATGAGCAGTTCTTC. Translating it yields CASRSLSYNEQFF.

The V gene is TRBV7-6, the J gene TRBJ2-7; 9 bases agree with TRBD1. In germline, CDR1 is SGHVS, CDR2 FNYEAQ. V trimming: 5 bases; J trimming: 3 bases; junction bases outside the gene matches: 8. This CDR3 comprises 15 residues. CDR3 sequence (DNA): TGTGCCAGCAGCCGAGAAGGGGACAGGGTCTACGAGCAGTACTTC. Amino acids: CASSREGDRVYEQYF.

The chain combines TRBV6-5 with TRBJ2-7, with TRBD2 matching over 9 bases. The CDR3 contains 13 residues. The J segment lost 6 bases and the V segment lost 10 bases, leaving 10 bases of the junction unmatched. CDR1 is MNHEY and CDR2 is SVGAGI in the germline V gene. CDR3 in amino acids: CAIGLAGGREQYF. In DNA form, the CDR3 reads TGTGCCATCGGGCTGGCGGGAGGGCGCGAGCAGTACTTC.

This chain uses TRBV4-1 with TRBJ2-1; D is undetermined. The CDR3 has 16 residues. CDR1 and CDR2 (germline): MGHRA, YSYEKL. V was cut by 4 bases and J by 0 bases, with 13 bases left in between. Here the CDR3 DNA reads TGCGCCAGCAGCCCAGACGAAGGGTTCTCCTACAATGAGCAGTTCTTC. Translating gives CASSPDEGFSYNEQFF.

The chain joins TRBV27 to TRBJ2-7; 10 bases line up with TRBD2. The CDR3 has 15 residues. The V gene's germline CDR1 is MNHEY and CDR2 SMNVEV (reference sequence). V dropped 4 bases and J dropped 1; count of bases not matched to a gene: 4. CDR3 in amino acids: CASSSLAGVSYEQYF. The DNA of the CDR3 is TGTGCCAGCAGTTCCCTAGCGGGAGTTTCCTACGAGCAGTACTTC.

The gene calls are TRBV30 and TRBJ2-7, with no clear D. The ends were cut back, 4 bases at V and 1 base at J, with 8 bases in the middle. CDR1 and CDR2 from the germline V gene are GTSNPN and SVGIG (reference sequence). CDR3 length equals 12 residues. The CDR3 DNA reads as TGTGCCTGGACCGACAATTCCTACGAGCAGTACTTC. Amino acids: CAWTDNSYEQYF.

The chain uses TRBV15 and TRBJ2-7; D may be TRBD2 (6 bases). Trimming pared 1 base from V and 2 bases from J, leaving 12 bases between. Germline V gene sequence: CDR1 LNHNV, CDR2 YYDKDF (reference sequence). This CDR3 is built from 15 residues. CDR3 loop: CATSRGSGPTYEQYF. The CDR3 DNA is TGTGCCACCAGCAGAGGAAGCGGGCCGACCTACGAGCAGTACTTC. Full variable domain (missing parts from reference TRBV15 and TRBJ2-7): DAMVIQNPRYQVTQFGKPVTLSCSQTLNHNVMYWYQQKSSQAPKLLFHYYDKDFNNEADTPDNFQSRRPNTSFCFLDIRSPGLGDTAMYLCATSRGSGPTYEQYFGPGTRLTVT.

V usage is TRBV7-2 and J usage is TRBJ2-7; 7 positions match TRBD2. This CDR3 has 13 residues. Trimming took 3 bases from V and 5 from J; bases not matched to a gene: 4. In germline, CDR1 is SGHTA, CDR2 FQGNSA. This CDR3 is CASSFAGVNEQYF. CDR3 DNA sequence: TGTGCCAGCAGCTTTGCGGGAGTCAACGAGCAGTACTTC. The complete variable domain, with remaining parts taken from reference TRBV7-2 and TRBJ2-7, reads GAGVSQSPSNKVTEKGKDVELRCDPISGHTALYWYRQSLGQGLEFLIYFQGNSAPDKSGLPSDRFSAERTGGSVSTLTIQRTQQEDSAVYLCASSFAGVNEQYFGPGTRLTVT.

V gene TRBV16 combines with J gene TRBJ2-1; TRBD2 agrees at 8 bases. The CDR3 extends over 14 amino acids. The ends lost 6 bases at V and 4 bases at J; junction bases unmatched: 5. CDR1 KGHSY and CDR2 FQNENV come from the germline V gene. This chain's CDR3 is CASSRVAGYNEQFF. CDR3 nucleotide sequence: TGTGCCAGCAGTCGGGTAGCGGGGTACAATGAGCAGTTCTTC.

The chain combines TRBV21-1 with TRBJ2-1. TRBV21-1 is deemed a pseudogene. The CDR3 has 18 residues. The CDR3 protein is CASSLPIGTDISYNEQFF. The CDR3 DNA follows: TGTGCCAGCAGTCTACCGATCGGGACGGATATCTCCTACAATGAGCAGTTCTTC.

About this clone itself: Different DNA sequences within this sample yield the same CDR3. CDR3 sequence: CASSQDRDSSYEQYF. CDR3 nucleotides: TGCGCCAGCAGCCAGGACCGGGACAGCTCCTACGAGCAGTACTTC. This chain uses TRBV4-3 with TRBJ2-7; the match to TRBD1 covers 7 bases. V shed 3 bases and J 0 bases; nucleotides not matched to a gene: 5. The germline V gene has CDR1 LGHNA and CDR2 YSLEER. This CDR3 comprises 15 residues.

The rearrangement links TRBV5-6 to TRBJ2-2; D ambiguous. The V and J ends lost 1 base and 6 bases respectively, with 4 bases between them. In germline, CDR1 is SGHDT, CDR2 YYEEEE. CDR3 length equals 12 residues. This chain's CDR3 is CASSLISGELFF. The CDR3 DNA reads as TGTGCCAGCAGCTTGATTTCCGGGGAGCTGTTTTTT. The full variable domain, completed using reference TRBV5-6 and TRBJ2-2, is DAGVTQSPTHLIKTRGQQVTLRCSPKSGHDTVSWYQQALGQGPQFIFQYYEEEERQRGNFPDRFSGHQFPNYSSELNVNALLLGDSALYLCASSLISGELFFGEGSRLTVL.

J is TRBJ2-3 and V is TRBV7-9; D is uncertain. Germline CDR1 is SEHNR and CDR2 is FQNEAQ (reference sequence). The V end was cut by 7 bases, the J end by 4 bases, with 18 bases between. The CDR3 covers 15 residues. CDR3 sequence (DNA): TGTGCCAGCACGGACCTCCTATCAGACGCAGATACGCAGTATTTT. Translation: CASTDLLSDADTQYF.

The chain has TRBV4-1 and TRBJ2-1; D remains ambiguous. CDR1 and CDR2 (germline): MGHRA, YSYEKL. The CDR3 has 13 amino acids. V lost 4 bases to trimming and J lost 7 bases, with 11 bases between them. The CDR3 sequence is CASSPSSRNEQFF. The CDR3 DNA follows: TGCGCCAGCAGCCCCTCCTCCAGGAATGAGCAGTTCTTC.

To note about this clone: The sample has other DNA sequences that encode this CDR3 too. The rearrangement uses TRBV30 and TRBJ1-5; 7 bases line up with TRBD1. CDR1 is GTSNPN, CDR2 SVGIG, per germline (reference sequence). This CDR3 has 13 amino acids. V lost 1 base to trimming and J lost 7 bases; unmatched junction nucleotides: 4. This chain's CDR3 is CAWSEGGGQPQHF. DNA of the CDR3: TGTGCCTGGAGTGAAGGGGGCGGGCAGCCCCAGCATTTT.

The J gene is TRBJ1-1, the V gene TRBV14; no clear D gene. The CDR3 runs to 15 residues. Germline CDR1 SGHDN, CDR2 FVKESK. Between the trimmed V and J ends, which lost 1 base and 0 bases, there was a span of 9 bases. The CDR3 DNA reads TGTGCCAGCAGCCAAGTCGGGTTCATGAACACTGAAGCTTTCTTT. It yields the protein CASSQVGFMNTEAFF. Variable domain in full (rest from reference TRBV14 and TRBJ1-1): EAGVTQFPSHSVIEKGQTVTLRCDPISGHDNLYWYRRVMGKEIKFLLHFVKESKQDESGMPNNRFLAERTGGTYSTLKVQPAELEDSGVYFCASSQVGFMNTEAFFGQGTRLTVV.

The chain employs TRBV11-1 and TRBJ2-1, with D possibly called TRBD1 or TRBD2 (5 bases each). The CDR3 sequence is 16 residues long. Germline V gene data show CDR1 as SGHAT and CDR2 as FQDESV (reference sequence). The ends were cut back, 4 bases at V and 0 bases at J, with 13 bases in the middle. As DNA, the CDR3 is TGTGCCAGCAGCTCCCGGGACGGTAGCTCCTACAATGAGCAGTTCTTC. Translation: CASSSRDGSSYNEQFF.

This chain connects TRBV7-9 to TRBJ2-7; tentatively, D is TRBD1 or TRBD2 (6 bases each). Germline V gene sequence: CDR1 SEHNR, CDR2 FQNEAQ (reference sequence). The CDR3 totals 14 residues. Trimming removed 2 bases at V and 0 bases at J, with 8 bases between. CDR3 in amino acids: CASSLSGASYEQYF. CDR3 nucleotide sequence: TGTGCCAGCAGCTTATCGGGGGCCTCCTACGAGCAGTACTTC.

The J gene is TRBJ2-4, the V gene TRBV14; D might be TRBD2 (6 bases). The length of the CDR3 is 14 residues. Germline CDR1 reads SGHDN; CDR2 reads FVKESK. The V gene lost 8 bases and the J gene lost 8 bases, with 19 bases spanning the gap. In DNA, the CDR3 is TGTGCCAGCGCCCGGGGGATTCGCGGCGACATTCAGTACTTC. Translation gives CASARGIRGDIQYF.

The chain is built from TRBV29-1 and TRBJ2-1; D call uncertain. Germline lookup yields CDR1 SQVTM and CDR2 ANQGSEA. The CDR3 is 15 amino acids. V gave up 2 bases and J gave up 4 bases, with 15 bases separating them. The CDR3 DNA reads as TGCAGCGTTGAAATTTACACCACCGGGTACAATGAGCAGTTCTTC. This codes for CSVEIYTTGYNEQFF.

This clone appeared once. The rearrangement links TRBV19 to TRBJ2-1, with 7 bases lining up with TRBD2. CDR3 length: 17 amino acids. Per germline, CDR1 LNHDA and CDR2 SQIVND (reference sequence). Unmatched junction bases numbered 14, after V lost 4 bases and J lost 5 bases. CDR3 amino acids: CASSRTSILRLDNEQFF. CDR3 coding DNA: TGTGCCAGTAGTAGGACTAGTATACTTAGGCTGGACAATGAGCAGTTCTTC.